This T cell receptor beta chain was profiled in a study of blood T cell repertoires in COVID-19. The Seattle site enrolled patients during active infection and followed them longitudinally. This CDR3 is built from 16 residues. The V gene lost 5 bases and the J gene lost 1 base, with 16 bases spanning the gap. In germline, CDR1 is MNHEY, CDR2 SMNVEV (reference sequence). TCRdb's table, derived via immunoSEQ multiplex PCR, lists solely in-frame clones and lacks some. This table has under 200,000 clones, about 88% appearing once. The clonotype comes from a woman aged 45-65 years with COVID-19, enrolled during active disease. Sample: peripheral blood. V and J are TRBV27 and TRBJ2-3, with D hard to call. In DNA, the CDR3 is TGTGCCAGCAGTCCCCTTGAGGTAGAACGCACAGATACGCAGTATTTT. This codes for CASSPLEVERTDTQYF.